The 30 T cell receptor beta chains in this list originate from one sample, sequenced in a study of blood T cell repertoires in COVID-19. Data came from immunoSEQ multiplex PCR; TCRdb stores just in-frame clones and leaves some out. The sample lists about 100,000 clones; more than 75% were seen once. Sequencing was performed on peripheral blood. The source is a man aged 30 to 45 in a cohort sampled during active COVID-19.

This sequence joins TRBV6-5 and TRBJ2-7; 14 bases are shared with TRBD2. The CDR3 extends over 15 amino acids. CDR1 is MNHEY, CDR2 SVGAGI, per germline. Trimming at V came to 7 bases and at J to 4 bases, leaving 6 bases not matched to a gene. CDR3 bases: TGTGCCAGCACCAAGGGACTAGCGGGGGAGTACGAGCAGTACTTC. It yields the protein CASTKGLAGEYEQYF.

Written as DNA, the CDR3 is TGTGCCAGCAGTAGACAGGGGGCACCTTATGAGCAGTACTTC. This gives the protein CASSRQGAPYEQYF. The V and J genes are TRBV6-6 and TRBJ2-7; 10 positions match TRBD1. Germline V lookup: CDR1 MNHNY, CDR2 SVGAGI (reference sequence). The trim removed 5 bases at V and 7 bases at J, leaving 8 bases unmatched. The CDR3 extends over 14 amino acids.

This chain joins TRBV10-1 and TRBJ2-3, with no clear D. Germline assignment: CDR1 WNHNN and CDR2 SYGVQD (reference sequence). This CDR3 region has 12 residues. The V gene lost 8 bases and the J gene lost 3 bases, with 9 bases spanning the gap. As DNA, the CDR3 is TGCGCCAGCCCCCGGTCAACAGATACGCAGTATTTT. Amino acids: CASPRSTDTQYF.

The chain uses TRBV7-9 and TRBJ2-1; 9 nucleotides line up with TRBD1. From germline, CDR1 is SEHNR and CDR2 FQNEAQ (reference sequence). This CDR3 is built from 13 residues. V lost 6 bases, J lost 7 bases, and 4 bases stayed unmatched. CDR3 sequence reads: CASRPGQGNEQFF. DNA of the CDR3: TGTGCCAGCAGGCCGGGACAGGGAAATGAGCAGTTCTTC. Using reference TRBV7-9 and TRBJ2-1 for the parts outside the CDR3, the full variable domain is DTGVSQNPRHKITKRGQNVTFRCDPISEHNRLYWYRQTLGQGPEFLTYFQNEAQLEKSRLLSDRFSAERPKGSFSTLEIQRTEQGDSAMYLCASRPGQGNEQFFGPGTRLTVL.

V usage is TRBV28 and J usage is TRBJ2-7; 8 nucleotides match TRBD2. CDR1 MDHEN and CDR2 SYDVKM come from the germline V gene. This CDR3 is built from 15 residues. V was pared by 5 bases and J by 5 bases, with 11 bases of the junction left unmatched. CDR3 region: CASSTPGRVGHEQYF. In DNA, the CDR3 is TGTGCCAGCAGTACCCCCGGGAGGGTCGGCCACGAGCAGTACTTC.

This CDR3 reads CASSLAGLAGDEQFF. CDR3 nucleotides: TGTGCCAGCAGCTTAGCCGGCCTAGCTGGCGATGAGCAGTTCTTC. V and J are TRBV7-2 and TRBJ2-1, with D possibly being TRBD2 (5 bases). Trimming took 0 bases from V and 8 from J, leaving 14 bases between them. The CDR3 consists of 15 residues. CDR1 is SGHTA and CDR2 is FQGNSA in the germline V gene.

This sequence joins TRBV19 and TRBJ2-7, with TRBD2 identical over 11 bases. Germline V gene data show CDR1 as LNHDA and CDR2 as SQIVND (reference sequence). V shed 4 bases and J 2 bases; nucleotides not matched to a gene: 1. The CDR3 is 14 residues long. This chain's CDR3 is CASSTLAGAYEQYF. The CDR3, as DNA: TGTGCCAGTAGTACACTAGCGGGGGCCTACGAGCAGTACTTC.

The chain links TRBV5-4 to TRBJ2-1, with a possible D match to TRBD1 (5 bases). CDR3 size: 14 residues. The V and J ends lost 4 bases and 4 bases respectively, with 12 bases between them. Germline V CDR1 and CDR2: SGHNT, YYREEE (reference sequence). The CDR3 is CASSPDILYNEQFF. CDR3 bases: TGTGCCAGCAGCCCGGACATTTTATACAATGAGCAGTTCTTC.

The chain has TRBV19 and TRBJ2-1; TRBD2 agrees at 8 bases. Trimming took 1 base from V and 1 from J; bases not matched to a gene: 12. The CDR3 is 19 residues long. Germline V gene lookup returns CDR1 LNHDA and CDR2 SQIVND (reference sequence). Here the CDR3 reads CASSIASGGHVKSYNEQFF. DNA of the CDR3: TGTGCCAGTAGTATAGCGAGCGGGGGCCACGTTAAGTCCTACAATGAGCAGTTCTTC.

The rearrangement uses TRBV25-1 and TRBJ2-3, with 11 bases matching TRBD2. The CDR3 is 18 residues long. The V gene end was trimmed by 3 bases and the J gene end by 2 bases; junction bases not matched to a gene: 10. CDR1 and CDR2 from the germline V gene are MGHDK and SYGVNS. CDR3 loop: CASSDLTPGLADTDTQYF. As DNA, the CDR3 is TGTGCCAGCAGTGACCTTACTCCGGGACTAGCGGACACAGATACGCAGTATTTT.

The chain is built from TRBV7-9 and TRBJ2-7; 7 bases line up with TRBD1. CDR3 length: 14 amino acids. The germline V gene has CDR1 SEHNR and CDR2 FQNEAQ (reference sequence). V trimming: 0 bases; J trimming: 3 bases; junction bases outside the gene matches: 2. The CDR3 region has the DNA TGTGCCAGCAGCTTAGCAGGGGGCGTCTACGAGCAGTACTTC. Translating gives CASSLAGGVYEQYF. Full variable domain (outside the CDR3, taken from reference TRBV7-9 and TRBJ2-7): DTGVSQNPRHKITKRGQNVTFRCDPISEHNRLYWYRQTLGQGPEFLTYFQNEAQLEKSRLLSDRFSAERPKGSFSTLEIQRTEQGDSAMYLCASSLAGGVYEQYFGPGTRLTVT.

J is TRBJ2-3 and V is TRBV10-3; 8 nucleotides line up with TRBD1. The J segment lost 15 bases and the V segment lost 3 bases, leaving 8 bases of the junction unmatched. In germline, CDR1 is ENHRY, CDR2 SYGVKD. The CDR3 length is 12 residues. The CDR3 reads CAISEPTGVKYF. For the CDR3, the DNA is TGTGCCATCAGTGAACCGACAGGGGTTAAATATTTT.

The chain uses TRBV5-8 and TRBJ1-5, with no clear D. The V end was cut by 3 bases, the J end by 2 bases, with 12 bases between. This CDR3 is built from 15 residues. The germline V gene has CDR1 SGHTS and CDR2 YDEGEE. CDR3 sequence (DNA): TGTGCCAGCAGCTCTTTCGGGTATGGCAATCAGCCCCAGCATTTT. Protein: CASSSFGYGNQPQHF.

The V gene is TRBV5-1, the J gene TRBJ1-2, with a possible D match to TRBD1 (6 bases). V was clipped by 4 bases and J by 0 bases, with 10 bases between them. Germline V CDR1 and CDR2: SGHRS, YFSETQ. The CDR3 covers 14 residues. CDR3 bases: TGCGCCAGCAGCATTGGACAGACTAACTATGGCTACACCTTC. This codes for CASSIGQTNYGYTF.

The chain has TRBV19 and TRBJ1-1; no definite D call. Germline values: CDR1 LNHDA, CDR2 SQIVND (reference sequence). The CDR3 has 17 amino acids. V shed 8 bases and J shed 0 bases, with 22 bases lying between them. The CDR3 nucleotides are TGTGCCAGTGCTAATACCAACCAGGCCAGACTGAACACTGAAGCTTTCTTT. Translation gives CASANTNQARLNTEAFF.

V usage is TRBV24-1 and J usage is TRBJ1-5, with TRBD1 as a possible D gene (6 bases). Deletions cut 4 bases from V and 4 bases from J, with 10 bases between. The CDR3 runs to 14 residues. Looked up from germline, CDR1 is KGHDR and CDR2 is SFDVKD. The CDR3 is CATSEGHFNQPQHF. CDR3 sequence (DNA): TGTGCCACCAGTGAGGGACACTTTAATCAGCCCCAGCATTTT.

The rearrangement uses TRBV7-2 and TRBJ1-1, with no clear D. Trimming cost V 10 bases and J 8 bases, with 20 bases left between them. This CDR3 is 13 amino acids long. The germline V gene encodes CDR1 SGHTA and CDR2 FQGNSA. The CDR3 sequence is CANSRDLVQEAFF. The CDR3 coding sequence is TGTGCCAACTCCCGCGACTTAGTCCAGGAAGCTTTCTTT.

This CDR3 reads CASSQSRRTSGAPELNTQYF. CDR3 DNA: TGTGCCAGCAGCCAAAGTCGCCGTACTAGCGGGGCCCCGGAGCTAAATACGCAGTATTTT. The chain combines TRBV3-1 (or the pseudogene TRBV3-2) with TRBJ2-3, with 10 positions matching TRBD2. The CDR3 is made up of 20 amino acids. V was pared by 2 bases and J by 7 bases, with 21 bases of the junction left unmatched. In germline, CDR1 is LGHDT, CDR2 YNNKEL (reference sequence).

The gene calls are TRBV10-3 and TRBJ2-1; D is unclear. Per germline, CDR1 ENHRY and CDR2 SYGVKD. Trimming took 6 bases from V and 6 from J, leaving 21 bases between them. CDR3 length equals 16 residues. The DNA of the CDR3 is TGTGCCATCAGCGGGTTCCCACCCACCACCCGCAATGAGCAGTTCTTC. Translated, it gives CAISGFPPTTRNEQFF.

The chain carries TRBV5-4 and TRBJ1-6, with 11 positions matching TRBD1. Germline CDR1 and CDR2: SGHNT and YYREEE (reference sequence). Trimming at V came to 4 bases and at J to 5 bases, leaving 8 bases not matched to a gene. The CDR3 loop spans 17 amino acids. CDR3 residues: CASSRGPGQGDNSPLHF. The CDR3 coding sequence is TGTGCCAGCAGCCGGGGACCGGGACAGGGGGATAATTCACCCCTCCACTTT.

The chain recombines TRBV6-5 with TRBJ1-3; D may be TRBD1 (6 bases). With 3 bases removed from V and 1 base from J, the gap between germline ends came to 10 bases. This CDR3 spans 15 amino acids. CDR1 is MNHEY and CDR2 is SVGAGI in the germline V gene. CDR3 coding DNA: TGTGCCAGCAGTTATCAGGGGCAATCTGGAAACACCATATATTTT. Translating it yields CASSYQGQSGNTIYF.

The CDR3 loop reads CASSAEAGLTRNEQFF. The CDR3 nucleotides read TGTGCCAGCAGTGCGGAAGCGGGGCTGACAAGAAATGAGCAGTTCTTC. This chain uses TRBV2 with TRBJ2-1, with 7 positions matching TRBD2. The CDR3 is 16 amino acids. CDR1 and CDR2 (germline): SNHLY, FYNNEI. The J segment lost 7 bases and the V segment lost 4 bases, leaving 13 bases of the junction unmatched. Supplemented by reference TRBV2 and TRBJ2-1, the full variable domain reads EPEVTQTPSHQVTQMGQEVILRCVPISNHLYFYWYRQILGQKVEFLVSFYNNEISEKSEIFDDQFSVERPDGSNFTLKIRSTKLEDSAMYFCASSAEAGLTRNEQFFGPGTRLTVL.

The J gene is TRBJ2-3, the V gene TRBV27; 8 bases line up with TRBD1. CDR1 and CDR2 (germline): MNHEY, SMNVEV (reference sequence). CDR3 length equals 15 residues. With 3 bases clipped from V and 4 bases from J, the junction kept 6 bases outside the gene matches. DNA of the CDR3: TGTGCCAGCAGTTTTCGGACAGGGCCCGCAGATACGCAGTATTTT. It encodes CASSFRTGPADTQYF.

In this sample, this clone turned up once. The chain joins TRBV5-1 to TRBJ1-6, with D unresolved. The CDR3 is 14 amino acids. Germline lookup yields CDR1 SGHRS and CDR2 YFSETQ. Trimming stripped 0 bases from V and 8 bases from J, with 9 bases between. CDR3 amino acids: CASSLEANHSPLHF. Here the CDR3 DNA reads TGCGCCAGCAGCTTGGAAGCGAACCATTCACCCCTCCACTTT.

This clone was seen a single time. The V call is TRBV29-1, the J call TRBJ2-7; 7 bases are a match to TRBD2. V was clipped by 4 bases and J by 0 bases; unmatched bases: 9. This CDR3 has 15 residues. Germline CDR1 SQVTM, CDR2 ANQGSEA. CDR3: CSVALPGGGSYEQYF. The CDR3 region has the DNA TGCAGCGTTGCCCTCCCCGGCGGGGGCTCCTACGAGCAGTACTTC.

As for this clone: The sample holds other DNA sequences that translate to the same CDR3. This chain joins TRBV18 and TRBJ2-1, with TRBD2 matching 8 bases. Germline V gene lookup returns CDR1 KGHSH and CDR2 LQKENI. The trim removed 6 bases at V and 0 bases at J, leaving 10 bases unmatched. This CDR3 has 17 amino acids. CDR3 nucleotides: TGTGCCAGCTCGCCCGGCGGGGGGCTGAGCTCCTACAATGAGCAGTTCTTC. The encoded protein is CASSPGGGLSSYNEQFF.

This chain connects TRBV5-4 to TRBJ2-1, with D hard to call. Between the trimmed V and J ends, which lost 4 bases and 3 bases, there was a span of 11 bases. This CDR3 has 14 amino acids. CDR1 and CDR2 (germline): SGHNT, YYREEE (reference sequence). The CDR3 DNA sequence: TGTGCCAGCAGCCCCGATTCAGTCTACAATGAGCAGTTCTTC. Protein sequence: CASSPDSVYNEQFF.

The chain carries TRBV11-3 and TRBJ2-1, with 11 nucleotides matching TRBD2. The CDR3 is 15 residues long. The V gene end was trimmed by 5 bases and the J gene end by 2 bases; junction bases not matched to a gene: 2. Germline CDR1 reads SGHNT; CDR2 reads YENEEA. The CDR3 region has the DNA TGTGCCAGCAGCCGTAGCGGGGGGGCCTACAATGAGCAGTTCTTC. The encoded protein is CASSRSGGAYNEQFF.

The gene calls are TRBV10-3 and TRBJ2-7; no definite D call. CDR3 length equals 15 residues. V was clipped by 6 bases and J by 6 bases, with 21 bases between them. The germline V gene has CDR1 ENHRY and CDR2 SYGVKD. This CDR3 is CAISLQGGQQGEQYF. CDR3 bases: TGTGCCATCAGCCTCCAAGGTGGGCAGCAAGGCGAGCAGTACTTC.

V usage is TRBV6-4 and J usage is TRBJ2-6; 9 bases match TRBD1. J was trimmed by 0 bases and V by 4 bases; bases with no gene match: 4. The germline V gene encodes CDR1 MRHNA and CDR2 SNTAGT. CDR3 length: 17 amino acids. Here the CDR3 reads CASSAGTGHSGANVLTF. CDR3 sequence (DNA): TGTGCCAGCAGTGCGGGGACAGGGCACTCTGGGGCCAACGTCCTGACTTTC.